The T cell receptor (beta chain) under discussion was sequenced for a study of blood T cells in healthy people across ages. Overall study results and limits: Long-lived donors had more naive CD4+ cells and higher diversity than aged donors.

Primers used in a second PCR of about 6 to 11 cycles were a sample-barcoded 5' primer and a J-beta primer mix. Tags on each cDNA molecule came from a template-switch adaptor with 12 random nucleotides. TCRdb reprocessed the 5' RACE reads with MiXCR, giving one entry per CDR3 protein. This sample has roughly 1,500,000 distinct CDR3 sequences, with about 32% found just once. The CDR3 totals 17 residues. J gave up 6 bases and V 1 base, and 12 bases lay outside the gene matches. CDR1 and CDR2 from the germline V gene are LNHNV and YYDKDF (reference sequence). All donors came from Russia, were Caucasian and healthy, and spanned ages about 6 to 100. For this clonotype: Its specificity is not known.

Sequencing used blood. The receptor was isolated from a woman aged 30 to 39 in good health. This chain uses TRBV15 with TRBJ2-3, with 8 bases matching TRBD2. The CDR3 DNA is TGTGCCACCAGCAGAGGGGCCCGACTAGCGCGGGGGGATACGCAGTATTTT. Translated: CATSRGARLARGDTQYF.